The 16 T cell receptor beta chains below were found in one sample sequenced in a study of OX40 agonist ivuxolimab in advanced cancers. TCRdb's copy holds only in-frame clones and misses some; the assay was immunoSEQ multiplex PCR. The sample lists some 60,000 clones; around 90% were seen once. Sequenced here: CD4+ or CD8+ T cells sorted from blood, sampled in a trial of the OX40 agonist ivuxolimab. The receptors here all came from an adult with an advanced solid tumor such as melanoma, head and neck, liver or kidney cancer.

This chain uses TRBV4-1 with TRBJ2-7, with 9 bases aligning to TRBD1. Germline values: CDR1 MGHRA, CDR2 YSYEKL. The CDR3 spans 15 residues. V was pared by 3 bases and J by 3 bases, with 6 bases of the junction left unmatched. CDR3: CASSQGPGQGYEQYF. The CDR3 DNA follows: TGCGCCAGCAGCCAGGGCCCGGGACAGGGCTACGAGCAGTACTTC.

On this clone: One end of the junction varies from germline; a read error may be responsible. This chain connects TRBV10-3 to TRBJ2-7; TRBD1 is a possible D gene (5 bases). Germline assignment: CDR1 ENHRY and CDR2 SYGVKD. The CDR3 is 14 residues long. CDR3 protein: CAISESRAIYGQYF. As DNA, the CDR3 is TGTGCCATCAGTGAGTCCAGGGCAATCTACGGGCAGTACTTC.

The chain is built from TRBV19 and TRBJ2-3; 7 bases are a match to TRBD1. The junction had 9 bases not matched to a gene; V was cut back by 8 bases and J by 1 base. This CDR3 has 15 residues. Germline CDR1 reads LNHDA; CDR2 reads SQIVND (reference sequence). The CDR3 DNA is TGTGCCAGTCACGAACAGGGGATTGGCACAGATACGCAGTATTTT. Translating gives CASHEQGIGTDTQYF.

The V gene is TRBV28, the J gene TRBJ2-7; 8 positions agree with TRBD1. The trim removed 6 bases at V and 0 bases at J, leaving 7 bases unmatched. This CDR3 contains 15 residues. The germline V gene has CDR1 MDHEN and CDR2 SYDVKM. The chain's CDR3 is CASRSQGASSYEQYF. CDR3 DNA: TGTGCCAGCAGATCGCAGGGGGCCAGCTCCTACGAGCAGTACTTC.

Here the CDR3 DNA reads TGTGCCTGGAGTTCAGGGGCCTCGGGGCAGCCCCAGCATTTT. This gives the protein CAWSSGASGQPQHF. This chain joins TRBV30 and TRBJ1-5; D is possibly TRBD1 (6 bases). Per germline, CDR1 GTSNPN and CDR2 SVGIG (reference sequence). CDR3 length equals 14 residues. The V end lost 2 bases, the J end lost 7 bases, and 15 bases lay between the germline ends.

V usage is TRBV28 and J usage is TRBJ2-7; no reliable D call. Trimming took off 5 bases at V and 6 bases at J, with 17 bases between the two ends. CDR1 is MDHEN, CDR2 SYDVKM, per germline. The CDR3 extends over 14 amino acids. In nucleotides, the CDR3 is TGTGCCAGCAGTCCCGCGAATATCTGGGGCGAGCAGTACTTC. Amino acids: CASSPANIWGEQYF.

The CDR3 loop reads CASSYSRDTYEQYF. Here the CDR3 DNA reads TGTGCCAGCAGCTACTCCAGGGATACCTACGAGCAGTACTTC. This rearrangement joins TRBV5-4 to TRBJ2-7, with D possibly TRBD1 on 5 matching bases. Germline V gene data show CDR1 as SGHNT and CDR2 as YYREEE (reference sequence). Trimming removed 3 bases at V and 2 bases at J, with 12 bases between. This CDR3 region has 14 residues.

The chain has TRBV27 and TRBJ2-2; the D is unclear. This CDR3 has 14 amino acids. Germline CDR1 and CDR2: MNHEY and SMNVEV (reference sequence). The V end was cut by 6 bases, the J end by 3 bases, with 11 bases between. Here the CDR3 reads CASRHTGYTGELFF. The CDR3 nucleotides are TGTGCCAGCAGACATACTGGATACACCGGGGAGCTGTTTTTT.

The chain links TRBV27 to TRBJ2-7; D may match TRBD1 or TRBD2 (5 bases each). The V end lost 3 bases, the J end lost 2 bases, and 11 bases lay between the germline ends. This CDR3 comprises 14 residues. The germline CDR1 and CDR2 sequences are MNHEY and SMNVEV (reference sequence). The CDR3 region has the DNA TGTGCCAGCAGTTTCGACAGCGGTCCCTACGAGCAGTACTTC. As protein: CASSFDSGPYEQYF.

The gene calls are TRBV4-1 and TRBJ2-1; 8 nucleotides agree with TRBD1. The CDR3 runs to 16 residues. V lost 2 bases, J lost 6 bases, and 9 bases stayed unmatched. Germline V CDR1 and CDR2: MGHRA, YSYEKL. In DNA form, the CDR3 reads TGCGCCAGCAGCCAATCTCATGGACAGGGTTTCAATGAGCAGTTCTTC. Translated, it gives CASSQSHGQGFNEQFF.

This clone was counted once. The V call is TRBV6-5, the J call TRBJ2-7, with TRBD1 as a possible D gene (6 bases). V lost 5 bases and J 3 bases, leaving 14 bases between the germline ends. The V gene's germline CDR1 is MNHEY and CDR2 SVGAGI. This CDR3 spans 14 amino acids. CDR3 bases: TGTGCCAGCAGTCAACAGGGATCGGACTACGAGCAGTACTTC. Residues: CASSQQGSDYEQYF.

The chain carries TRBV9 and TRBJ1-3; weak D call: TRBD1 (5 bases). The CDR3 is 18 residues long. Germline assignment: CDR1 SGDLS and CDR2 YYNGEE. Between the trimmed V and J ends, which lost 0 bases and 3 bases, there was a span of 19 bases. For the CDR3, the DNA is TGTGCCAGCAGCGTAGCCGGGAGAGTGGGGGAGAGTGGAAACACCATATATTTT. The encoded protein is CASSVAGRVGESGNTIYF.

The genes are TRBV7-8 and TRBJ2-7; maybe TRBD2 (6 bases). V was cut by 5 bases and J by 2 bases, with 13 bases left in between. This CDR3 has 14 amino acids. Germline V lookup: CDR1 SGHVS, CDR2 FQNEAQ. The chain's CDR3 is CASSPGLPAYEQYF. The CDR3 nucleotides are TGTGCCAGCAGCCCGGGACTCCCGGCCTACGAGCAGTACTTC.

The CDR3 bases are TGCGCCAGCAGCCTTACCGGGACAGGGGAAGAAAAACTGTTTTTT. This translates into CASSLTGTGEEKLFF. The V and J genes are TRBV4-1 and TRBJ1-4; 10 positions agree with TRBD1. J gave up 8 bases and V 4 bases, and 7 bases lay outside the gene matches. This CDR3 contains 15 residues. CDR1 and CDR2 from the germline V gene are MGHRA and YSYEKL.

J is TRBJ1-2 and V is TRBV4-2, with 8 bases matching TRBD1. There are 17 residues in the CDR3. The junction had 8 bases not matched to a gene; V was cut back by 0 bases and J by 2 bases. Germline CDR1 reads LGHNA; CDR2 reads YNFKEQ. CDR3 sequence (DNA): TGTGCCAGCAGCCAAGATCTGACAGGGGACGGGAACTATGGCTACACCTTC. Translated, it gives CASSQDLTGDGNYGYTF.

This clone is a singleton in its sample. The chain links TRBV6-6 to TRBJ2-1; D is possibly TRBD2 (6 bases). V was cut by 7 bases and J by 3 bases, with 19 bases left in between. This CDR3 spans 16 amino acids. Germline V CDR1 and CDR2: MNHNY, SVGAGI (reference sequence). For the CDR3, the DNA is TGTGCCAGCATCACCACTCCGGGAGTATACTACAATGAGCAGTTCTTC. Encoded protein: CASITTPGVYYNEQFF.